The present T cell receptor (beta chain) was sequenced within a study of T cell repertoires in cytomegalovirus infection. Whole-study context: Recently identified HLA-C-restricted and well-studied HLA-B-restricted CMV epitopes were used.

TCRdb fed the reads into MiXCR, producing one record per CDR3 protein. This table has roughly 350,000 distinct CDR3 sequences, roughly 36% appearing once. In the case of this clonotype: The antigen is not known.

Germline CDR1 SEHNR, CDR2 FQNEAQ (reference sequence). CDR3 length: 18 residues. The trim removed 4 bases at V and 1 base at J, leaving 9 bases unmatched. This TCR derives from a human donor in good health (CMV status not recorded). Some clones in this sample may be carry-over from other donors' samples. V gene TRBV7-9 combines with J gene TRBJ2-1; 11 bases align to TRBD2. The material sequenced was cultured PBMCs, taken from culture after CMV antigen stimulation. As DNA, the CDR3 is TGTGCCAGCAGCTCGGGGACTAGCGGAGTACTATCCTACAATGAGCAGTTCTTC. Its translation: CASSSGTSGVLSYNEQFF.